These 27 T cell receptor beta chains came from one sample sequenced in a study of shared clonotypes between healthy human individuals. Sequencing was performed with immunoSEQ multiplex PCR; in TCRdb, only in-frame clones are kept and a portion is missing. The sample has about 1,900,000 clones, about 95% seen once. Cells designated naive CD8 were CD45RO-negative and were positively selected for CCR7, with terminally differentiated effector memory CD45RA+ cells excluded. Sequences were obtained from naive CD8+ T cells sorted from blood. Receptors originate from a man aged 18 to 29 in good health.

Details on this clone: Other nucleotide sequences in the sample specify the same CDR3. This rearrangement joins TRBV5-6 to TRBJ1-2; D perhaps matches TRBD1 (5 bases). The CDR3 has 13 residues. V was shortened by 4 bases and J by 1 base, with 8 bases between the two germline ends. In germline, CDR1 is SGHDT, CDR2 YYEEEE. CDR3 bases: TGTGCCAGCAGCGAAGACAGTAACTATGGCTACACCTTC. This translates into CASSEDSNYGYTF.

The rearrangement joins TRBV5-7 to TRBJ2-1; D is unresolved. TRBV5-7 is annotated as an ORF whose role is uncertain. The V end was cut by 3 bases, the J end by 5 bases, with 12 bases between. This CDR3 is built from 14 residues. CDR3 sequence reads: CASSWSVPNNEQFF. In DNA, the CDR3 is TGTGCCAGCAGCTGGTCGGTCCCCAACAATGAGCAGTTCTTC.

For this clone: This CDR3 is also generated by other DNA sequences in the sample. The rearrangement links TRBV7-9 to TRBJ2-5; D is ambiguous. CDR3 length: 13 residues. Germline values: CDR1 SEHNR, CDR2 FQNEAQ (reference sequence). Trimming removed 1 base at V and 5 bases at J, with 8 bases between. The DNA of the CDR3 is TGTGCCAGCAGCTTAGGGGGTTCGGAGACCCAGTACTTC. Translated: CASSLGGSETQYF.

The chain couples TRBV13 to TRBJ2-3; TRBD2 agrees at 8 bases. The J segment lost 4 bases and the V segment lost 3 bases, leaving 12 bases of the junction unmatched. This CDR3 spans 17 amino acids. Per the germline V gene, CDR1 is PRHDT and CDR2 is FYEKMQ (reference sequence). The CDR3 is CASSFDGSGGPPDTQYF. For the CDR3, the DNA is TGTGCCAGCAGCTTTGATGGGTCGGGAGGGCCCCCAGATACGCAGTATTTT.

This chain links TRBV6-1 with TRBJ2-7; 9 nucleotides line up with TRBD1. This CDR3 comprises 16 residues. Trimming cost V 4 bases and J 2 bases; bases outside gene matches: 9. Germline lookup yields CDR1 MNHNS and CDR2 SASEGT. CDR3 nucleotide sequence: TGTGCCAGCAGTGCTGGACAGGGGACTGGAGCCTACGAGCAGTACTTC. It encodes CASSAGQGTGAYEQYF.

This chain connects TRBV11-2 to TRBJ2-6; TRBD1 might be the D (6 bases). The V and J ends lost 11 bases and 2 bases respectively, with 7 bases between them. Germline-derived CDR1 and CDR2 are SGHAT and FQNNGV. The CDR3 runs 12 residues. The CDR3 nucleotides read TGTGCCTGGGGGCCTGGGGCCAACGTCCTGACTTTC. Amino acids: CAWGPGANVLTF.

As concerns this clone: Other DNA sequences within the sample encode an identical CDR3. The chain is built from TRBV7-9 and TRBJ2-2, with 7 bases lining up with TRBD1. Looked up from germline, CDR1 is SEHNR and CDR2 is FQNEAQ (reference sequence). The CDR3 contains 13 residues. Losses at the gene ends were 5 bases for V and 6 bases for J; bases not matched to a gene: 3. CDR3: CASSPTGAGELFF. The CDR3 DNA sequence: TGTGCCAGCAGCCCCACAGGGGCCGGGGAGCTGTTTTTT. The complete variable domain, with remaining parts taken from reference TRBV7-9 and TRBJ2-2, reads DTGVSQNPRHKITKRGQNVTFRCDPISEHNRLYWYRQTLGQGPEFLTYFQNEAQLEKSRLLSDRFSAERPKGSFSTLEIQRTEQGDSAMYLCASSPTGAGELFFGEGSRLTVL.

Only one count was recorded for this clone. The V and J genes are TRBV25-1 and TRBJ2-7; TRBD2 is a possible D gene (6 bases). Per the germline V gene, CDR1 is MGHDK and CDR2 is SYGVNS. Deletions cut 5 bases from V and 0 bases from J, with 17 bases between. This CDR3 region has 16 residues. The CDR3 region is CASSPGVAEFSYEQYF. The CDR3 region has the DNA TGTGCCAGCAGTCCTGGGGTAGCGGAGTTCTCCTACGAGCAGTACTTC.

The chain employs TRBV7-9 and TRBJ2-1; the match to TRBD1 covers 9 bases. Trimming cost V 5 bases and J 7 bases; bases outside gene matches: 9. Per the germline V gene, CDR1 is SEHNR and CDR2 is FQNEAQ (reference sequence). CDR3 length equals 15 residues. The CDR3: CASSLLGTGSNEQFF. The CDR3 DNA reads as TGTGCCAGCAGCCTCCTTGGGACAGGGTCAAATGAGCAGTTCTTC.

The V call is TRBV2, the J call TRBJ2-7; D is undetermined. Trimming cost V 3 bases and J 5 bases, with 14 bases left between them. The CDR3 consists of 14 residues. Germline V CDR1 and CDR2: SNHLY, FYNNEI. CDR3 residues: CASSESALVHEQYF. The CDR3 coding sequence is TGTGCCAGCAGTGAGTCAGCGTTGGTCCACGAGCAGTACTTC.

The chain has TRBV6-5 and TRBJ2-5; D is possibly TRBD2 (6 bases). CDR1 and CDR2 (germline): MNHEY, SVGAGI. This CDR3 spans 13 amino acids. V lost 2 bases and J 5 bases, leaving 9 bases between the germline ends. CDR3 sequence: CASSYTSHETQYF. CDR3 in DNA: TGTGCCAGCAGTTACACTAGCCATGAGACCCAGTACTTC.

This sequence joins TRBV29-1 and TRBJ2-6; the D is unclear. The CDR3 has 16 amino acids. Germline assignment: CDR1 SQVTM and CDR2 ANQGSEA. V gave up 4 bases and J gave up 4 bases, with 17 bases separating them. CDR3 coding DNA: TGCAGCGTTGTAGATGGGTACTTCTCCGGGGCCAACGTCCTGACTTTC. It translates to CSVVDGYFSGANVLTF.

The chain couples TRBV28 to TRBJ2-2; D perhaps matches TRBD1 (5 bases). CDR3 length: 14 residues. V was trimmed by 8 bases and J by 4 bases, leaving 14 bases between them. Per the germline V gene, CDR1 is MDHEN and CDR2 is SYDVKM. The CDR3 sequence is CASLWQGSTGELFF. CDR3 DNA: TGTGCCAGCCTGTGGCAGGGTTCCACCGGGGAGCTGTTTTTT. The full variable domain, completed using reference TRBV28 and TRBJ2-2, is DVKVTQSSRYLVKRTGEKVFLECVQDMDHENMFWYRQDPGLGLRLIYFSYDVKMKEKGDIPEGYSVSREKKERFSLILESASTNQTSMYLCASLWQGSTGELFFGEGSRLTVL.

This chain uses TRBV7-8 with TRBJ2-7; D gene unclear. The CDR3 has 11 amino acids. Germline CDR1 SGHVS, CDR2 FQNEAQ. The V end lost 2 bases, the J end lost 5 bases, and 4 bases lay between the germline ends. CDR3 region: CASSLTHEQYF. The CDR3 bases are TGTGCCAGCAGCTTAACCCACGAGCAGTACTTC.

Comments on this clone: The sample contains more than one DNA sequence encoding this CDR3. This sequence joins TRBV10-3 and TRBJ2-3; no clear D gene. Germline V gene lookup returns CDR1 ENHRY and CDR2 SYGVKD. The germline V and J ends were trimmed by 0 bases and 5 bases, with 3 bases remaining between them. The CDR3 contains 12 residues. The CDR3 DNA reads as TGTGCCATCAGTGAGTCGGAAGATACGCAGTATTTT. As protein: CAISESEDTQYF.

V usage is TRBV30 and J usage is TRBJ2-7; the D is unclear. This CDR3 has 13 amino acids. The V end lost 4 bases, the J end lost 0 bases, and 10 bases lay between the germline ends. The germline CDR1 and CDR2 sequences are GTSNPN and SVGIG (reference sequence). Here the CDR3 reads CAWTDSSSYEQYF. Written as DNA, the CDR3 is TGTGCCTGGACAGACTCCTCCTCCTACGAGCAGTACTTC.

The chain couples TRBV29-1 to TRBJ2-1; the D gene could be TRBD1 or TRBD2 (6 bases each). V was pared by 6 bases and J by 3 bases, with 18 bases between. CDR3 size: 15 residues. The germline gives CDR1 SQVTM, CDR2 ANQGSEA. This CDR3 is CSVLGGPVSYNEQFF. As DNA, the CDR3 is TGCAGCGTCCTGGGGGGCCCGGTTAGCTACAATGAGCAGTTCTTC.

This chain joins TRBV6-5 and TRBJ2-5, with TRBD2 matching over 7 bases. The CDR3 is 15 residues long. With V trimmed by 7 bases and J by 2 bases, 10 bases remained unmatched. CDR1 is MNHEY, CDR2 SVGAGI, per germline. CDR3 nucleotides: TGTGCCAGCATCTCGATTGGGGGGGGTCAAGAGACCCAGTACTTC. This sequence encodes CASISIGGGQETQYF.

J is TRBJ2-2 and V is TRBV2, with D possibly being TRBD2 (7 bases). The ends were cut back, 3 bases at V and 7 bases at J, with 18 bases in the middle. The CDR3 has 16 residues. CDR1 and CDR2 (germline): SNHLY, FYNNEI. Here the CDR3 DNA reads TGTGCCAGCAGTGATAGGGGGGAGGGCCAGAACGGGGAGCTGTTTTTT. This gives the protein CASSDRGEGQNGELFF.

The chain carries TRBV5-1 and TRBJ2-7, with 11 bases aligning to TRBD1. CDR1 is SGHRS, CDR2 YFSETQ, per germline. V trimming: 3 bases; J trimming: 5 bases; junction bases outside the gene matches: 4. The CDR3 covers 14 residues. Here the CDR3 reads CASSSGQGDHEQYF. The CDR3 bases are TGCGCCAGCAGCTCGGGACAGGGGGACCACGAGCAGTACTTC.

This clone was picked up one time. This chain uses TRBV2 with TRBJ2-7; D is perhaps TRBD2 (6 bases). This CDR3 contains 16 residues. Germline-derived CDR1 and CDR2 are SNHLY and FYNNEI. The V gene lost 7 bases and the J gene lost 1 base, with 20 bases spanning the gap. The CDR3 DNA reads TGTGCCAGCACCGGGGGTTGGCGGGGCGCATCCTACGAGCAGTACTTC. Translated, it gives CASTGGWRGASYEQYF.

The chain employs TRBV5-6 and TRBJ2-7; a weak D match, TRBD2 (6 bases). This CDR3 has 14 residues. V lost 3 bases, J lost 4 bases, and 14 bases lay in between. Germline V CDR1 and CDR2: SGHDT, YYEEEE. The CDR3 loop reads CASSSGLLVYEQYF. DNA of the CDR3: TGTGCCAGCAGCTCGGGACTTCTAGTGTACGAGCAGTACTTC.

The chain uses TRBV9 and TRBJ2-1, with TRBD2 matching over 12 bases. CDR3 length: 17 amino acids. V gave up 4 bases and J gave up 4 bases; unmatched junction bases: 9. Germline-derived CDR1 and CDR2 are SGDLS and YYNGEE. The CDR3 loop reads CASSPRSTSGRYNEQFF. CDR3 in DNA: TGTGCCAGCAGCCCCCGATCGACTAGCGGGAGATACAATGAGCAGTTCTTC.

The chain employs TRBV15 and TRBJ1-1; D remains unclear. Trimming took 5 bases from V and 1 from J, leaving 11 bases between them. The CDR3 consists of 14 residues. From germline, CDR1 is LNHNV and CDR2 YYDKDF (reference sequence). The DNA for the CDR3 is TGTGCCACCAGCCTTGAGGTCTGGAACACTGAAGCTTTCTTT. Translation gives CATSLEVWNTEAFF.

V is TRBV19 and J is TRBJ2-7, with 9 bases aligning to TRBD2. The CDR3 is 18 amino acids. V lost 5 bases and J lost 2; bases outside the gene matches: 16. Germline CDR1 is LNHDA and CDR2 is SQIVND (reference sequence). Written as DNA, the CDR3 is TGTGCCAGTAGTGCCCTGCCAGCGGGAGGAGAGACGCCCTACGAGCAGTACTTC. It translates to CASSALPAGGETPYEQYF.

Note on this clone: The sample has other DNA sequences that encode this CDR3 too. V and J are TRBV5-8 and TRBJ2-1; D gene unclear. CDR1 and CDR2 from the germline V gene are SGHTS and YDEGEE. The V gene lost 2 bases and the J gene lost 10 bases, with 4 bases spanning the gap. The CDR3 runs to 10 residues. The CDR3 DNA follows: TGTGCCAGCAGCTTAGGGGAGCAGTTCTTC. Protein product: CASSLGEQFF.

This clone showed up just a few times. The genes are TRBV19 and TRBJ1-1; the D gene is possibly TRBD1 (5 bases). V was clipped by 4 bases and J by 5 bases, with 8 bases between them. The CDR3 has 12 residues. Germline CDR1 reads LNHDA; CDR2 reads SQIVND (reference sequence). CDR3 protein: CASSSGATEAFF. The CDR3 region has the DNA TGTGCCAGTAGTAGTGGGGCTACTGAAGCTTTCTTT.